This entry is about one TCR beta chain. No cognate antigen has been identified for it. Within one base of it there is no much larger clone, and no base qualities were kept. This sample is drawn from a study of blood T cell repertoires in COVID-19 (dated by TCRdb to the early 2020s). Background on the whole study: Samples from collaborators originated in the United States, Italy and Spain and spanned both the acute and convalescent phases of COVID-19. Where available, HLA class I and class II types were obtained from metadata supplied by the sample provider rather than from assay-based typing. Samples came from the ongoing ImmuneRACE study (first 160 participants) plus 1,254 subjects from 6 global collaborators. Deeply sampled blood TCRbeta repertoires from subjects exposed to, actively infected with, or recovered from COVID-19 were included in the dataset. The repertoires were released in a freely available public database intended as a resource for research on the immune response to SARS-CoV-2. A de-identified subject ID, COVID-19 status, age in years and sex were almost always included in the sample metadata. The prospective study material was composed of cDNA or gDNA derived from T cells, B-cell-depleted T cells, or PBMCs. Paper-wide results and their limitations: The amount of clinical and demographic metadata varied by source and participant and was provided uncurated.

The immunoSEQ Assay, a bias-controlled multiplex PCR, was used to amplify TCRbeta CDR3 regions from genomic DNA. Under the source paper's analysis protocol: Nucleated cell counts per sample were estimated from amplification of reference gene primers within the assay. Sequence reads were collapsed and filtered to measure the absolute abundance of every unique TCRbeta CDR3 rearrangement. Productive Simpson clonality was computed per sample as the square root of Simpson's diversity index over productive rearrangements. TCRdb took over this immuneACCESS table, retaining in-frame rearrangements with V and J assigned. Such tables are incomplete; in checked studies, under half of the missing clones stem from an unresolved V gene, and the remainder is unexplained. The V and J calls and clone size were taken over from that table, and D and trimming were inferred from the DNA. A total of 150,000 to 200,000 clones appear in this sample, 94% of them only once. The ten top clones hold approximately 0.69% of the sample.

One collaborating source in Seattle enrolled patients while the patients were actively infected and followed the patients over time throughout the course of disease. Each collaborating institution followed its own protocols to collect whole blood in K2EDTA tubes. For TCRbeta analysis, collaborators shipped samples as frozen whole blood, isolated PBMCs, or DNA extracted from either of those sample types. Sequenced material: peripheral blood. The TCR comes from a man under 40 with COVID-19, enrolled during active disease.

The CDR3: CASSSRGGHGYTF. The DNA reads as follows: TGTGCCAGCAGTTCCCGCGGGGGGCATGGCTACACCTTC. The rearrangement combines TRBV6-6 with TRBJ1-2; the best D guess is TRBD1, with 6 bases matching. The CDR3 numbers 13 residues from cysteine through phenylalanine. Only the CDR3 region is kept as DNA, spanning 39 bases read in frame from base 1. Deletion took 4 bases off V and 6 bases off J, with a span of 12 bases between the germline ends. In the germline V gene (reference sequence), CDR1 corresponds to MNHNY and CDR2 to SVGAGI.